The 14 T cell receptor beta chains reported below all come from one sample, sequenced in a study of spatial heterogeneity in lung cancer. Indicated time point: sample taken at primary tumor resection. From tumor, nontumor lung or frozen PBMC, whole RNA was taken unsorted for sequencing. From the 5' RACE reads, TCRdb called clonotypes with MiXCR, one entry per CDR3 protein. The table lists about 36,000 distinct CDR3 sequences, approximately 5.2% of them singletons. Here the sequenced sample was PBMCs, taken at surgery. The receptors were sampled from a female donor with early-stage non-small cell lung cancer.

This clonotype was picked up many times. The chain is built from TRBV20-1 and TRBJ1-1; tentatively, D is TRBD1 (6 bases). Germline V gene lookup returns CDR1 DFQATT and CDR2 SNEGSKA (reference sequence). The germline V and J ends were trimmed by 2 bases and 0 bases, with 13 bases remaining between them. The CDR3 is 15 residues long. CDR3: CSARRSGALNTEAFF. CDR3 DNA: TGCAGTGCTAGACGGTCGGGGGCACTGAACACTGAAGCTTTCTTT.

In this sample, this clonotype turned up a few times. V and J are TRBV19 and TRBJ2-7; D might be TRBD1 or TRBD2, each matching 5 bases. The germline gives CDR1 LNHDA, CDR2 SQIVND (reference sequence). The CDR3 totals 16 residues. V dropped 5 bases and J dropped 0 bases, with 17 bases sitting between them. CDR3 DNA sequence: TGTGCCAGTAGTTGGGGCGGTGATGGGGGCTCCTACGAGCAGTACTTC. This gives the protein CASSWGGDGGSYEQYF.

Many counts were recorded for this clonotype. The V gene is TRBV5-1, the J gene TRBJ2-3; 7 positions match TRBD2. The ends lost 0 bases at V and 4 bases at J; junction bases unmatched: 8. CDR1 and CDR2 from the germline V gene are SGHRS and YFSETQ. CDR3 size: 16 residues. In DNA form, the CDR3 reads TGCGCCAGCAGCTTGGGGACGGGAGGATTCGCAGATACGCAGTATTTT. Protein sequence: CASSLGTGGFADTQYF.

This clonotype was picked up many times. The J gene is TRBJ1-2, the V gene TRBV29-1, with D possibly matching TRBD1 (5 bases). The germline V and J ends were trimmed by 6 bases and 3 bases, with 23 bases remaining between them. This CDR3 contains 16 residues. Per germline, CDR1 SQVTM and CDR2 ANQGSEA. The CDR3 region has the DNA TGCAGCGTCGCCGGGACGGCGGACCTATACGACTATGGCTACACCTTC. This sequence encodes CSVAGTADLYDYGYTF.

This clonotype occurred many times. The V gene is TRBV5-1, the J gene TRBJ2-7; 8 bases match TRBD2. This CDR3 is 15 amino acids long. CDR1 is SGHRS, CDR2 YFSETQ, per germline. The trim removed 3 bases at V and 5 bases at J, leaving 10 bases unmatched. CDR3 bases: TGCGCCAGCAGCTGGTACGGACTAGCAAGTGACGAGCAGTACTTC. It translates to CASSWYGLASDEQYF. Together with reference TRBV5-1 and TRBJ2-7, the CDR3 gives the full variable domain: KAGVTQTPRYLIKTRGQQVTLSCSPISGHRSVSWYQQTPGQGLQFLFEYFSETQRNKGNFPGRFSGRQFSNSRSEMNVSTLELGDSALYLCASSWYGLASDEQYFGPGTRLTVT.

This clonotype occurred many times. V usage is TRBV20-1 and J usage is TRBJ2-5, with D unresolved. The ends were cut back, 0 bases at V and 3 bases at J, with 8 bases in the middle. From germline, CDR1 is DFQATT and CDR2 SNEGSKA (reference sequence). The length of the CDR3 is 13 residues. CDR3: CSARDMEKETQYF. In DNA, the CDR3 is TGCAGTGCTAGAGATATGGAAAAAGAGACCCAGTACTTC.

This clonotype came up many times. The rearrangement uses TRBV6-5 and TRBJ1-1; D is perhaps TRBD1 (6 bases). CDR3 length: 13 residues. Deletions cut 5 bases from V and 10 bases from J, with 17 bases between. The germline CDR1 and CDR2 sequences are MNHEY and SVGAGI. The CDR3 is CASSASQGPGAFF. As DNA, the CDR3 is TGTGCCAGCAGTGCGTCCCAGGGGCCCGGAGCTTTCTTT.

CDR3 amino acids: CASSPGLRTTNEKLFF. Written as DNA, the CDR3 is TGTGCCAGCAGCCCGGGCCTCAGAACAACTAATGAAAAACTGTTTTTT. The V call is TRBV5-8, the J call TRBJ1-4; D unresolved. The CDR3 totals 16 residues. V shed 4 bases and J shed 0 bases, with 13 bases lying between them. Germline CDR1 and CDR2: SGHTS and YDEGEE. Using reference TRBV5-8 and TRBJ1-4 for the parts outside the CDR3, the full variable domain is EAGVTQSPTHLIKTRGQQATLRCSPISGHTSVYWYQQALGLGLQFLLWYDEGEERNRGNFPPRFSGRQFPNYSSELNVNALELEDSALYLCASSPGLRTTNEKLFFGSGTQLSVL.

The chain has TRBV12-3 or TRBV12-4 and TRBJ2-7, with D possibly matching TRBD1 (8 bases). The length of the CDR3 is 17 residues. V dropped 0 bases and J dropped 3 bases, with 18 bases sitting between them. CDR3 bases: TGTGCCAGCAGTTTAGCGGGAGGGACAGGACTAGACTACGAGCAGTACTTC. It codes for CASSLAGGTGLDYEQYF.

This clonotype was seen many times. J is TRBJ2-5 and V is TRBV20-1, with 9 positions matching TRBD1. Germline V lookup: CDR1 DFQATT, CDR2 SNEGSKA (reference sequence). The CDR3 has 16 residues. Trimming cost V 2 bases and J 4 bases; bases outside gene matches: 11. The CDR3 reads CSARSVTGGFAETQYF. The CDR3, as DNA: TGCAGTGCTAGATCCGTGACAGGGGGTTTCGCAGAGACCCAGTACTTC.

This clonotype was seen at least ten times. The V gene is TRBV7-9, the J gene TRBJ2-1, with D uncertain. Trimming stripped 1 base from V and 0 bases from J, with 4 bases between. CDR1 and CDR2 from the germline V gene are SEHNR and FQNEAQ (reference sequence). The CDR3 runs 14 residues. CDR3 sequence reads: CASSLVSSYNEQFF. The CDR3 DNA is TGTGCCAGCAGCTTAGTGAGCTCCTACAATGAGCAGTTCTTC.

This chain links TRBV6-5 with TRBJ2-2; D possibly corresponds to TRBD2 (5 bases). The germline V gene encodes CDR1 MNHEY and CDR2 SVGAGI. CDR3 length: 13 amino acids. Trimming left V 0 bases short and J 8 bases short, with 7 bases between. The CDR3 DNA is TGTGCCAGCAGTTACTCGAGGGTTGGGGAGCTGTTTTTT. Protein product: CASSYSRVGELFF.

V and J are TRBV30 and TRBJ1-6; D gene ambiguous. There are 16 residues in the CDR3. V dropped 2 bases and J dropped 1 base, with 12 bases sitting between them. The germline V gene has CDR1 GTSNPN and CDR2 SVGIG (reference sequence). The CDR3 sequence is CAWSSDKTSYNSPLHF. The CDR3 region has the DNA TGTGCCTGGAGTTCCGACAAGACGTCCTATAATTCACCCCTCCACTTT.

This clonotype was counted ten times or more. The chain carries TRBV2 and TRBJ2-5, with unresolved D. Trimming removed 3 bases at V and 5 bases at J, with 4 bases between. Looked up from germline, CDR1 is SNHLY and CDR2 is FYNNEI. CDR3 length equals 11 residues. The CDR3 region is CASSEGETQYF. The CDR3 region has the DNA TGTGCCAGCAGTGAGGGGGAGACCCAGTACTTC.